Here is one TCR beta chain with its context. This sample is part of a study of cytomegalovirus exposure and HLA in healthy donors. The PCR ran on 60 Vbeta and 13 Jbeta primers. Method: immunoSEQ multiplex PCR; TCRdb's copy keeps in-frame clones and lacks some. Among some 170,000 clones listed, 65% to 85% were seen once. CDR3 size: 15 residues. Germline lookup yields CDR1 SEHNR and CDR2 FQNEAQ (reference sequence). The chain links TRBV7-9 to TRBJ2-5, with a tentative D call TRBD2 (5 bases). The J call may be wrong; the DNA end is better matched by TRBJ2-7. The sequenced sample consisted of PBMCs. The sequence derives from a female donor in good health and CMV-seronegative. The CDR3 DNA is TGTGCCAGCAGCAAGCTAGAGGGCAGAGCCTACGAGCAGTACTTC. Translating gives CASSKLEGRAYEQYF.